Given below is one T cell receptor (beta chain) in context. What it binds is not known. The sample is drawn from a study of cytomegalovirus exposure and HLA in healthy donors. At the level of the study: An earlier analysis identified approximately 110 million unique TCR beta sequences in about 179 million T cells. Study outcomes and limitations: Several top significant clusters appeared, in a later analysis, to be linked to common viral pathogens.

Amplification used 60 Vbeta primers and 13 Jbeta primers. The protocol was immunoSEQ multiplex PCR, while the TCRdb copy is restricted to in-frame clones and leaves out a portion. The sample table includes under 200,000 clones. Specimen: PBMCs. This clonotype originated in a man aged 30-40 years in good health and CMV-seronegative.

The CDR3 DNA reads TGTGCCAGCAGTTACTCCGGGCTAGCGGTCTTCAAGCAGTTCTTC. Its translation is CASSYSGLAVFKQFF. The chain is built from TRBV6-5 and TRBJ2-1; TRBD2 matches 7 bases. CDR1 is MNHEY and CDR2 is SVGAGI in the germline V gene. V shed 0 bases, J shed 11 bases, and the junction held 10 bases outside the gene matches. The CDR3 spans 15 residues.